Here is one T cell receptor beta chain with its context. Its antigen is unknown. The data were taken from a study of cytomegalovirus exposure and HLA in healthy donors. Whole-study results and caveats: Sequencing depth across donors, presence/absence analyses assumed, was roughly uniform. DRB1 showed the most TCR associations and HLA-C the fewest in a later analysis, as rates varied by HLA locus. Published work reported that the classifier diagnosed cytomegalovirus status with high specificity and sensitivity.

The CDR3 length is 17 residues. Deletions cut 0 bases from V and 2 bases from J, with 17 bases between. Germline CDR1 reads SGDLS; CDR2 reads YYNGEE. In the PCR, 60 Vbeta and 13 Jbeta primers were used. Profiling relied on immunoSEQ multiplex PCR, and the TCRdb table lists in-frame clones only, not all of them. Of 150,000 to 200,000 clones listed, 80% to 90% were seen once; the top ten hold 2% to 2.5%. The clonotype originates from a young man in good health and CMV-seropositive. What was sequenced was PBMCs. This chain links TRBV9 with TRBJ2-5, with D possibly TRBD2 on 5 matching bases. The CDR3 loop is CASSVATGYTGQETQYF. The DNA of the CDR3 is TGTGCCAGCAGCGTAGCTACGGGGTACACGGGACAAGAGACCCAGTACTTC.